Reported below is one TCR delta chain. No antigen is known for it. TCRdb pairs this DNA with a much larger clone's protein that differs at residue 10, likely a read error; the protein shown was translated from the DNA. Flow sorting of PBMC yielded separate Vgamma9/Vdelta2+ and Vdelta2-negative gammadelta T cell populations for bulk repertoire analysis. Trimming cost V 5 bases and J 2 bases, with 27 bases left between them. This CDR3 has 19 amino acids. Germline V lookup: CDR1 TSWWSYY, CDR2 QGS. TCRdb re-called the multiplex PCR reads using CATT. Of 75,000 to 100,000 delta-chain clones listed, more than 1.4% are singletons. The data belong to a study of γδ T cells in repeated Plasmodium falciparum infection. Study-wide background: Timepoints: baseline, immediately before selected infections, and 21 days after every infection. Study findings and constraints: Many TCRgamma sequences overlapped between individuals in stable Vgamma9/Vdelta2+ repertoires.

This clonotype was obtained from a pool of human donors (malaria-infected and uninfected, not separated). The chain is built from TRDV1 and TRDJ1; possible D gene TRDD3, 5 bases. TCRdb does not report a J gene; here it was assigned by matching the DNA to germline references. Input material: gamma-delta T cells from blood. The CDR3 DNA sequence: TGTGCTCTTGGGCCCCAGGGATCTCGGATCCTGGGCTGGACCGATAAACTCATCTTT. This gives the protein CALGPQGSRILGWTDKLIF.